This TCR beta chain was captured in a study of T-cell reconstitution after alpha-beta-depleted transplantation in children. This sample's TCRbeta library carried unique molecular identifier barcodes. TCRdb analysed the PCR reads with MiXCR anew, one entry per CDR3 protein. The data contain 530,000 or so distinct CDR3 sequences, 27% of them singletons. Whole-study results and caveats: By about two months after transplant, alpha-beta T cells reportedly arose from several hundred graft clones that had expanded.

On this clonotype itself: The antigen remains unidentified.

V dropped 6 bases and J dropped 5 bases, with 13 bases sitting between them. The CDR3 sequence is 13 residues long. CDR1 is SNHLY and CDR2 is FYNNEI in the germline V gene. Sequences were derived from PBMCs, sampled before TCRalphabeta/CD19-depleted stem cell transplant. The V call is TRBV2, the J call TRBJ1-1; D uncertain. This TCR was sampled from a boy younger than two with Wiskott-Aldrich syndrome, due to receive a stem cell transplant. The CDR3 protein is CASRVGRGTEAFF. CDR3 nucleotide sequence: TGTGCCAGCAGGGTAGGGCGCGGGACTGAAGCTTTCTTT.